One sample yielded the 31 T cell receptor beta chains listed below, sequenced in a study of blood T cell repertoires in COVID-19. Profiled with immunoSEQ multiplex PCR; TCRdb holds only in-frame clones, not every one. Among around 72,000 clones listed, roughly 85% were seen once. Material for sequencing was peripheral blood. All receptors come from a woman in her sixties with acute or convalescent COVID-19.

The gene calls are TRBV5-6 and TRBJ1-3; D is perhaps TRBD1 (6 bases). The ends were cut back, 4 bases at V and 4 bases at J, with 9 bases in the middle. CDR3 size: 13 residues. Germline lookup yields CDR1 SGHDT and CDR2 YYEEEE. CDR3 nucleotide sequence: TGTGCCAGCAGCCTGACAGGCGGAAACACCATATATTTT. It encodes CASSLTGGNTIYF.

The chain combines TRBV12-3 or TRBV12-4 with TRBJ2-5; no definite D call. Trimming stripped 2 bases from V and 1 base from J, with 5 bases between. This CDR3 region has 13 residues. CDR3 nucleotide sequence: TGTGCCAGCAGTTTACAATCCCAAGAGACCCAGTACTTC. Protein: CASSLQSQETQYF.

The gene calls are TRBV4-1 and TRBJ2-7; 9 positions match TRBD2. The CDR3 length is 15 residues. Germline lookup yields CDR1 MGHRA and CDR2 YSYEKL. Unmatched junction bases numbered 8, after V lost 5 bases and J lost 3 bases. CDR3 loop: CASSITSGSHYEQYF. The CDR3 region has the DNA TGCGCCAGCAGCATCACTAGCGGGTCCCACTACGAGCAGTACTTC.

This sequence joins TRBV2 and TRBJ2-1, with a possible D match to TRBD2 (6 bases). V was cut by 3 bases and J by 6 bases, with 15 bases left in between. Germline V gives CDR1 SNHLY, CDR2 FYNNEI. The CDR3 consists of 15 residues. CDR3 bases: TGTGCCAGCAGTGAGGGGGGAATCAGAAGCAATGAGCAGTTCTTC. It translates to CASSEGGIRSNEQFF.

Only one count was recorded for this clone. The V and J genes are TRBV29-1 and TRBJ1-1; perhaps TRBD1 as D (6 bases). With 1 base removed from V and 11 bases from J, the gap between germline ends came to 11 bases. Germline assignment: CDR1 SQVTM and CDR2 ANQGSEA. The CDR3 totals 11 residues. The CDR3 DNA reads TGCAGCGTTGAAGTTTCCGGACAGGCTTTCTTT. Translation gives CSVEVSGQAFF. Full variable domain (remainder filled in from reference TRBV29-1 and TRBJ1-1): SAVISQKPSRDICQRGTSLTIQCQVDSQVTMMFWYRQQPGQSLTLIATANQGSEATYESGFVIDKFPISRPNLTFSTLTVSNMSPEDSSIYLCSVEVSGQAFFGQGTRLTVV.

The CDR3 DNA sequence: TGTGCCAGCAGTTTTAGTGTATATTCACCCCTCCACTTT. Translated: CASSFSVYSPLHF. This chain joins TRBV28 and TRBJ1-6; D gene ambiguous. CDR3 length: 13 amino acids. From germline, CDR1 is MDHEN and CDR2 SYDVKM. V dropped 3 bases and J dropped 8 bases, with 8 bases sitting between them.

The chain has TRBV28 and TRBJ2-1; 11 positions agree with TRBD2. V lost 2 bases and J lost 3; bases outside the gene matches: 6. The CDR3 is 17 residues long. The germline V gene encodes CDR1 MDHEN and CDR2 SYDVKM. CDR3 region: CASSLGLAGGLYNEQFF. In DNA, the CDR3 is TGTGCCAGCAGTTTAGGGCTAGCGGGAGGACTCTACAATGAGCAGTTCTTC.

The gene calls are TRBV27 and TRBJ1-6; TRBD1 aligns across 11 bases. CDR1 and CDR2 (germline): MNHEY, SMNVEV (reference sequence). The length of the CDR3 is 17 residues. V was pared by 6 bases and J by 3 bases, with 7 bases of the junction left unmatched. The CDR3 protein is CASSYRGTGGYNSPLHF. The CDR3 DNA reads TGTGCCAGCAGCTACCGGGGGACAGGGGGCTATAATTCACCCCTCCACTTT.

The CDR3 spells CAWSSYSNQPQHF. CDR3 nucleotides: TGTGCCTGGAGTAGCTATAGCAATCAGCCCCAGCATTTT. The rearrangement uses TRBV30 and TRBJ1-5; D not resolved. V was pared by 2 bases and J by 0 bases, with 5 bases between. The CDR3 covers 13 residues. Germline CDR1 and CDR2: GTSNPN and SVGIG (reference sequence). The whole variable domain, remainder taken from reference TRBV30 and TRBJ1-5, is SQTIHQWPATLVQPVGSPLSLECTVEGTSNPNLYWYRQAAGRGLQLLFYSVGIGQISSEVPQNLSASRPQDRQFILSSKKLLLSDSGFYLCAWSSYSNQPQHFGDGTRLSIL.

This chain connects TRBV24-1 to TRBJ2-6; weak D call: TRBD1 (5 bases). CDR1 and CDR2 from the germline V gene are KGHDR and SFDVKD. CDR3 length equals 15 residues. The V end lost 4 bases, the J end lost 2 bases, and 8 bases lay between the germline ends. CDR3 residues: CATSDPRAGANVLTF. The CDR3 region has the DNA TGTGCCACCAGTGACCCCAGGGCTGGGGCCAACGTCCTGACTTTC.

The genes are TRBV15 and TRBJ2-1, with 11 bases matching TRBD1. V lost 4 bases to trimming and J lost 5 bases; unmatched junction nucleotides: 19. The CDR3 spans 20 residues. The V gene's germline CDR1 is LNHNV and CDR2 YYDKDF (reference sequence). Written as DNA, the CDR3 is TGTGCCACCAGCAAGGCCGGACAGGGGGCTTTGTATAGGGCACACAATGAGCAGTTCTTC. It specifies CATSKAGQGALYRAHNEQFF.

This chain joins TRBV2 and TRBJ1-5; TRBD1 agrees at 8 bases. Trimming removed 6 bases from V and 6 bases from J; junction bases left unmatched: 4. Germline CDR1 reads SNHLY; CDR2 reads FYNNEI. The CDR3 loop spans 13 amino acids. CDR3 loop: CASSVQGAQPQHF. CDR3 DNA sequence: TGTGCCAGCAGCGTTCAGGGGGCTCAGCCCCAGCATTTT.

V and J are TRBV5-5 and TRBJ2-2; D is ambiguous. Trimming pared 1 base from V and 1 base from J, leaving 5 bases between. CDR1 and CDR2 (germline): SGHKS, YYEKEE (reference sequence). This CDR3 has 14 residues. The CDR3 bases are TGTGCCAGCAGCTTGCTTGTGAACACCGGGGAGCTGTTTTTT. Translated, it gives CASSLLVNTGELFF.

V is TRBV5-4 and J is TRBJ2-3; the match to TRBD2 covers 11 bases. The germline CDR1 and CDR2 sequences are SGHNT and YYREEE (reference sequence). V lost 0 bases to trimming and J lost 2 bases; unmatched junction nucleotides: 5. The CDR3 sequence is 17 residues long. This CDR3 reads CASSLAKLAGATDTQYF. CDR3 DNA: TGTGCCAGCAGCTTGGCCAAACTAGCGGGAGCCACAGATACGCAGTATTTT.

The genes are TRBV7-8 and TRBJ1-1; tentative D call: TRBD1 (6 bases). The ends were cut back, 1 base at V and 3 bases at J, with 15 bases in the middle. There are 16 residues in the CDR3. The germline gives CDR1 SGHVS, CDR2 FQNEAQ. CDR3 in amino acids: CASSLGGRGWYTEAFF. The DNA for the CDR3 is TGTGCCAGCAGCTTAGGGGGTAGGGGGTGGTACACTGAAGCTTTCTTT.

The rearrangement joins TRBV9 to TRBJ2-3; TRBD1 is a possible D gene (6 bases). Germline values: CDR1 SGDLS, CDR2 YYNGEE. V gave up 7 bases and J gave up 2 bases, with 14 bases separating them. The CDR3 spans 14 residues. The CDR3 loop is CASRAGAYTDTQYF. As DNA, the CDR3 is TGTGCCAGCCGGGCAGGGGCCTACACAGATACGCAGTATTTT.

The CDR3 region is CSVRTGQGFYEQYF. The DNA for the CDR3 is TGCAGCGTTCGAACGGGACAGGGGTTCTACGAGCAGTACTTC. The V gene is TRBV29-1, the J gene TRBJ2-7; 10 bases agree with TRBD1. This CDR3 spans 14 amino acids. Germline CDR1 reads SQVTM; CDR2 reads ANQGSEA. V lost 5 bases and J lost 3; bases outside the gene matches: 7.

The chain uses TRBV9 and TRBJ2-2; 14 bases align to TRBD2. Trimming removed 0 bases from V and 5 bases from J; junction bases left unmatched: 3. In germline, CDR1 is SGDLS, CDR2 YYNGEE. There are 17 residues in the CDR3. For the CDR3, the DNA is TGTGCCAGCAGCGTAGGGACTAGCGGGGGGTTAACCGGGGAGCTGTTTTTT. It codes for CASSVGTSGGLTGELFF.

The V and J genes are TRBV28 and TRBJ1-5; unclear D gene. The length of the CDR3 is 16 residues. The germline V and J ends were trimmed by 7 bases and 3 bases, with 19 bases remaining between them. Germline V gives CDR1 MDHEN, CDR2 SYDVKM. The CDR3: CASKIRESPYNQPQHF. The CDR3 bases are TGTGCCAGCAAGATACGGGAGAGTCCTTACAATCAGCCCCAGCATTTT.

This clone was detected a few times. For the CDR3, the DNA is TGTGCCAGCAGCCAAGAAAAGAGTAGCTCCATATATTTT. Its protein is CASSQEKSSSIYF. The chain carries TRBV3-1 (or the pseudogene TRBV3-2) and TRBJ1-3; D unresolved. There are 13 residues in the CDR3. V shed 0 bases and J shed 11 bases, with 11 bases lying between them. The germline CDR1 and CDR2 sequences are LGHDT and YNNKEL (reference sequence).

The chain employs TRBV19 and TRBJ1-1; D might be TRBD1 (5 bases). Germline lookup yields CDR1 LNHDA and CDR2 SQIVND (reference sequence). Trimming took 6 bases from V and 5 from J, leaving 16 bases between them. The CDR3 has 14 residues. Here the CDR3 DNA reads TGTGCCAGTAGCAGAGACCGGGGGAGGACTGAAGCTTTCTTT. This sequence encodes CASSRDRGRTEAFF.

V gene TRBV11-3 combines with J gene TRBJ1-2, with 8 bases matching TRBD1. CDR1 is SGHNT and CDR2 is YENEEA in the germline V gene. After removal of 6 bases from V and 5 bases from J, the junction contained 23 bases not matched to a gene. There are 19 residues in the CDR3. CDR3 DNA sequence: TGTGCCAGCAGTTGCGCCAGGGGGCCCGAGCAGCGTATCGGATATGGCTACACCTTC. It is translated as CASSCARGPEQRIGYGYTF.

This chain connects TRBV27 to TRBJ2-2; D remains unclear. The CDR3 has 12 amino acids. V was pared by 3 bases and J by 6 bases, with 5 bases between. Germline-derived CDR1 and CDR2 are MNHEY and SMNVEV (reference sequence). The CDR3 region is CASSFHSGELFF. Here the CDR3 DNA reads TGTGCCAGCAGTTTTCATTCCGGGGAGCTGTTTTTT.

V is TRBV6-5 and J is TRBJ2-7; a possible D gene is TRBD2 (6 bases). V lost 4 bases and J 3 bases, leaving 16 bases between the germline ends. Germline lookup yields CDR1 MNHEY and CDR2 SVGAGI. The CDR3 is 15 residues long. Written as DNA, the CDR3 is TGTGCCAGCAGTTCCGGGGGAGGCGGGGACTACGAGCAGTACTTC. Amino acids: CASSSGGGGDYEQYF.

As DNA, the CDR3 is TGTGCCAGCAGTAAGGGGGTTGGGGGCTCCTATGGCTACACCTTC. Protein product: CASSKGVGGSYGYTF. The gene calls are TRBV6-5 and TRBJ1-2; perhaps TRBD1 as D (6 bases). This CDR3 has 15 residues. The germline CDR1 and CDR2 sequences are MNHEY and SVGAGI. Trimming left V 5 bases short and J 4 bases short, with 17 bases between.

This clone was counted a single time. The CDR3 region has the DNA TGCAGCGTTGAAGATCGGCGGGGGGTTTCTTCTTCCATGAACACTGAAGCTTTCTTT. Translating gives CSVEDRRGVSSSMNTEAFF. The rearrangement uses TRBV29-1 and TRBJ1-1; D possibly corresponds to TRBD1 (5 bases). V lost 0 bases to trimming and J lost 0 bases, with 23 bases between them. CDR3 size: 19 residues. The germline V gene has CDR1 SQVTM and CDR2 ANQGSEA.

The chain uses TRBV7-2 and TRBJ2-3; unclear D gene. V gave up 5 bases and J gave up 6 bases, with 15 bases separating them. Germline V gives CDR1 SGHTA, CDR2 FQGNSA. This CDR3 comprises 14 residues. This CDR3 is CASSPDTLDDTQYF. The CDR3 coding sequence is TGTGCCAGCAGCCCAGACACCCTCGACGATACGCAGTATTTT.

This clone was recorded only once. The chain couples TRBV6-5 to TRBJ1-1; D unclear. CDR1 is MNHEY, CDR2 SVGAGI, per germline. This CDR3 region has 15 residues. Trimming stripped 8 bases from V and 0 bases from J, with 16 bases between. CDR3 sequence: CASRGPRSLNTEAFF. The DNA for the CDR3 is TGTGCCAGCCGAGGGCCGAGGAGCCTGAACACTGAAGCTTTCTTT.

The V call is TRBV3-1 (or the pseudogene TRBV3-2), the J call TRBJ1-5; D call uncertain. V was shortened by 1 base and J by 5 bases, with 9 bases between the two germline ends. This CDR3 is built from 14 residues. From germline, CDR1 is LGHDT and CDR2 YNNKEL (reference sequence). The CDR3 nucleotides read TGTGCCAGCAGCCAAGCCCAGTTACATCAGCCCCAGCATTTT. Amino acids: CASSQAQLHQPQHF.

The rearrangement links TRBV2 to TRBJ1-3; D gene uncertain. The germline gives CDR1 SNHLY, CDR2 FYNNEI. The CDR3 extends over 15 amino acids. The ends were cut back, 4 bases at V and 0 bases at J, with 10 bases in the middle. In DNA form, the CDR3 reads TGTGCCAGCAGTGTCGAGGGAAACTCTGGAAACACCATATATTTT. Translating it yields CASSVEGNSGNTIYF. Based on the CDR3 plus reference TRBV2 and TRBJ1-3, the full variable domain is EPEVTQTPSHQVTQMGQEVILRCVPISNHLYFYWYRQILGQKVEFLVSFYNNEISEKSEIFDDQFSVERPDGSNFTLKIRSTKLEDSAMYFCASSVEGNSGNTIYFGEGSWLTVV.

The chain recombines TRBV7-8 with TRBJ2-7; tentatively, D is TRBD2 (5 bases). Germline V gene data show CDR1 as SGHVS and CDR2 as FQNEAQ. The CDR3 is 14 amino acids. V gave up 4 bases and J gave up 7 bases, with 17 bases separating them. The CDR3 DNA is TGTGCCAGCAGCTGGTCGACCTCAACGGGGGAGCAGTACTTC. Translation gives CASSWSTSTGEQYF.